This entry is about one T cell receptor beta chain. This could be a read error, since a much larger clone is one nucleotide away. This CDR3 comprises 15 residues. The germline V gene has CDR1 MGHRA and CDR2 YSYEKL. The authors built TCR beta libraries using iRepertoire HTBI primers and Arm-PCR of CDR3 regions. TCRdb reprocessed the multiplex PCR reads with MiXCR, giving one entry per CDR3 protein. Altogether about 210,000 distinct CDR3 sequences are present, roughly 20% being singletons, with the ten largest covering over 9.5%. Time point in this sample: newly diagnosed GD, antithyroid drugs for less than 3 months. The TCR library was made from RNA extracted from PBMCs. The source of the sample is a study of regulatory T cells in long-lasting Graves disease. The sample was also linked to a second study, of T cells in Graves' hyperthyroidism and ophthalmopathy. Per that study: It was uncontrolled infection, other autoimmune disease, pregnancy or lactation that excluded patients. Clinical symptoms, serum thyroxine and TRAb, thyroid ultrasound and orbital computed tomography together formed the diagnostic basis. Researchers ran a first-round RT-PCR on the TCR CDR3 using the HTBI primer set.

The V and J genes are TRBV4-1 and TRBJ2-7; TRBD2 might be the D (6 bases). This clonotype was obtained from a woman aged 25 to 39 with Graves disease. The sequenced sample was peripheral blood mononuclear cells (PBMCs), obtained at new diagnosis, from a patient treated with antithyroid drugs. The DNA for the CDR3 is TGCGCCAGCATCCAAGTGTTTGATAGCGGCGCGGAGCAGTACTTC. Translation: CASIQVFDSGAEQYF.